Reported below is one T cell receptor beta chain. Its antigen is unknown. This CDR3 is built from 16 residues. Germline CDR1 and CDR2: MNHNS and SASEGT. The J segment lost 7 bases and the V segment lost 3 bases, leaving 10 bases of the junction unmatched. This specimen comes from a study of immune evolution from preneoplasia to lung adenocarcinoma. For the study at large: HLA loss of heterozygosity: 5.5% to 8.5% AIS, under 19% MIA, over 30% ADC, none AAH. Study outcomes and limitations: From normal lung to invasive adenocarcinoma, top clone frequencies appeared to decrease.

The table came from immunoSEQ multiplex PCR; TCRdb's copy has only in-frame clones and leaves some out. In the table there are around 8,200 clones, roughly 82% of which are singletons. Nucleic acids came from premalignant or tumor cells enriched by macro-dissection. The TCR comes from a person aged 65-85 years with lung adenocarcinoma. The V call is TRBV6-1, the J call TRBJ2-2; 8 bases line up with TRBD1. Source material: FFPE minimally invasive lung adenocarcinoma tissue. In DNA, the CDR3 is TGTGCCAGCAGTGATCTCGCAGGGGGCATGAACGGGGAGCTGTTTTTT. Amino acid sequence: CASSDLAGGMNGELFF.